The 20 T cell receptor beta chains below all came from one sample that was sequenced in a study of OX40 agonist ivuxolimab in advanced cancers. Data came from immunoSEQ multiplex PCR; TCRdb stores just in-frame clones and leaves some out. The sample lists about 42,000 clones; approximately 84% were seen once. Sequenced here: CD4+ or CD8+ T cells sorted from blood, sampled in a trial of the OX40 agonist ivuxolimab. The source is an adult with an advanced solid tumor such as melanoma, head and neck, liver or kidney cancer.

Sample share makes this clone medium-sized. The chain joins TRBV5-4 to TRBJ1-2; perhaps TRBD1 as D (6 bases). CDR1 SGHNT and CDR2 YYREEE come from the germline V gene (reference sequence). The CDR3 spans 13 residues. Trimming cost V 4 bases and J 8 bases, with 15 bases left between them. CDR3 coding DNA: TGTGCCAGCAGCATTGACTCAGGGGACGGCTACACCTTC. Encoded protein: CASSIDSGDGYTF.

The CDR3 DNA follows: TGTGCCAGCAGTCCATCTGGGAGGATGGAGACCCAGTACTTC. As protein: CASSPSGRMETQYF. The chain recombines TRBV27 with TRBJ2-5; possible D gene TRBD2, 6 bases. The V and J ends lost 5 bases and 5 bases respectively, with 15 bases between them. The CDR3 is 14 residues long. Germline V gene sequence: CDR1 MNHEY, CDR2 SMNVEV (reference sequence).

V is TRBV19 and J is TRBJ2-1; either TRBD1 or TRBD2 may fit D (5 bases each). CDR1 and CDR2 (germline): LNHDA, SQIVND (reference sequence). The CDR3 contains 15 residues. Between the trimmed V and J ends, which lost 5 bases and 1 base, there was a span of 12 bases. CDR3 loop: CASSPRGLSYNEQFF. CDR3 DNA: TGTGCCAGTAGTCCTCGGGGCCTTTCCTACAATGAGCAGTTCTTC.

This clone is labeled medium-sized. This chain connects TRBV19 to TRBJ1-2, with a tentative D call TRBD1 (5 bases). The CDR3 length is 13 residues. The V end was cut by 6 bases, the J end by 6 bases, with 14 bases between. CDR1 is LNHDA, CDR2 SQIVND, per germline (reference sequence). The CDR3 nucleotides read TGTGCCAGTAGCTACGGAGGGGATGATGGCTACACCTTC. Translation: CASSYGGDDGYTF. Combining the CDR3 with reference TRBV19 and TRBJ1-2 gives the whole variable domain DGGITQSPKYLFRKEGQNVTLSCEQNLNHDAMYWYRQDPGQGLRLIYYSQIVNDFQKGDIAEGYSVSREKKESFPLTVTSAQKNPTAFYLCASSYGGDDGYTFGSGTRLTVV.

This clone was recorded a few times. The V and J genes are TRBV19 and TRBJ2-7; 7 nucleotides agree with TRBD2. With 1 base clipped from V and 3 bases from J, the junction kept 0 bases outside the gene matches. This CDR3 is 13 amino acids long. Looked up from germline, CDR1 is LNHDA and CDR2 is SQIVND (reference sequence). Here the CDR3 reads CASSIAGGYEQYV. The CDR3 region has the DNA TGTGCCAGTAGTATAGCGGGGGGCTACGAGCAGTACGTC.

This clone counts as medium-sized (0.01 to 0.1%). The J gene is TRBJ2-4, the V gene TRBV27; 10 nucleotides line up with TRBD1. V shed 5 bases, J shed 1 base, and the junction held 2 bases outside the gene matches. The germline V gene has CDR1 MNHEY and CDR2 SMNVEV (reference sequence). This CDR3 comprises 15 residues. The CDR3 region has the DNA TGTGCCAGCAGTGGGACAGGGGTTGCCAAAAACATTCAGTACTTC. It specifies CASSGTGVAKNIQYF.

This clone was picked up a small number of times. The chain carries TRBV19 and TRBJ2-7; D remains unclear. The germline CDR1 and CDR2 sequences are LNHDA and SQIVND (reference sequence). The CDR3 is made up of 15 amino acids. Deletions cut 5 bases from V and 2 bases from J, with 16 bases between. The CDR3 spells CASSRPGSAPYEQYF. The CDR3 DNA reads TGTGCCAGTAGTCGTCCCGGGTCGGCGCCCTACGAGCAGTACTTC.

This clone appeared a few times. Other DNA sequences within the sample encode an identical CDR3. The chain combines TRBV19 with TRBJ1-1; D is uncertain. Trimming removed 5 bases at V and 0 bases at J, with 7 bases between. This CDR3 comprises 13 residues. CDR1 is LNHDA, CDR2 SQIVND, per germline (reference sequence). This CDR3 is CASSYTLNTEAFF. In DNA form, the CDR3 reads TGTGCCAGTAGTTACACCCTGAACACTGAAGCTTTCTTT.

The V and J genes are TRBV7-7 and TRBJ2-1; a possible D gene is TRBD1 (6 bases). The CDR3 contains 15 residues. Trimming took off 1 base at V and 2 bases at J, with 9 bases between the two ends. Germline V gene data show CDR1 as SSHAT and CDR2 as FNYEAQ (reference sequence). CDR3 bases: TGTGCCAGCAGCTTAGGAGGGGGACCCTACAATGAGCAGTTCTTC. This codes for CASSLGGGPYNEQFF. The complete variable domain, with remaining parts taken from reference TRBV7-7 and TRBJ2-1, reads GAGVSQSPRYKVTKRGQDVTLRCDPISSHATLYWYQQALGQGPEFLTYFNYEAQPDKSGLPSDRFSAERPEGSISTLTIQRTEQRDSAMYRCASSLGGGPYNEQFFGPGTRLTVL.

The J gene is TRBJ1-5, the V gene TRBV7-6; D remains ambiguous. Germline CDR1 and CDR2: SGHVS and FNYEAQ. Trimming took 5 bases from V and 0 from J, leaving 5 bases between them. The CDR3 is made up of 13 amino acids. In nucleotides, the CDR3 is TGTGCCAGCAGCGCCGGTAGCAATCAGCCCCAGCATTTT. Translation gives CASSAGSNQPQHF.

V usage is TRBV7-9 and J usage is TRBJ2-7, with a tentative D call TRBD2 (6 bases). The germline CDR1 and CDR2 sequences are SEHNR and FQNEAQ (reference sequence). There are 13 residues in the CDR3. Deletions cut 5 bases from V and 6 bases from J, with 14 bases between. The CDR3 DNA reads TGTGCCAGCAGCCCAACGGAGGGTTTCGAGCAGTACGTC. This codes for CASSPTEGFEQYV.

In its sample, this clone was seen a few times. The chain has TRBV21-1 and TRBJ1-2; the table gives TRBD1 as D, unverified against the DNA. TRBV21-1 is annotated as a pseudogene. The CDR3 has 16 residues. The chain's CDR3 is CASSNVYRGPRKGYTF. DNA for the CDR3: TGTGCCAGCAGCAACGTTTACAGGGGACCGCGAAAAGGCTACACCTTC.

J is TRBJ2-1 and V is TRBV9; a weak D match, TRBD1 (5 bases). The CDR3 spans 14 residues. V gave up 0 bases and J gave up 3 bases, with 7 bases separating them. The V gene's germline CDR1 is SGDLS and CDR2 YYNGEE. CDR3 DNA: TGTGCCAGCAGCGTAGGGGGCCTCTACAATGAGCAGTTCTTC. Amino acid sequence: CASSVGGLYNEQFF.

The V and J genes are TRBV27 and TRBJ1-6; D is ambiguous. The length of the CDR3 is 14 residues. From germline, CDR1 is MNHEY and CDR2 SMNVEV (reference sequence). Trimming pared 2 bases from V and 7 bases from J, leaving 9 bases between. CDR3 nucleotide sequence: TGTGCCAGCAGTTTAGTCGGTGGGAATTCACCCCTCCACTTT. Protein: CASSLVGGNSPLHF.

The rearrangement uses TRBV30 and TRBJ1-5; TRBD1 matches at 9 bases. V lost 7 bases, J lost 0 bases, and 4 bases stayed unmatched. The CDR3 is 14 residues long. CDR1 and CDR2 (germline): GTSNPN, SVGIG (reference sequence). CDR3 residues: CAFDRGYSNQPQHF. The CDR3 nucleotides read TGTGCCTTCGACAGGGGGTATAGCAATCAGCCCCAGCATTTT.

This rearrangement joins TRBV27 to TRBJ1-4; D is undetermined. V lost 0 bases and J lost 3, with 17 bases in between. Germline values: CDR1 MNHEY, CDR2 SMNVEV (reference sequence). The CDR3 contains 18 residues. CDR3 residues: CASSLSLGGPGANEKLFF. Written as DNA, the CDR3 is TGTGCCAGCAGTTTATCTCTTGGAGGCCCCGGGGCTAATGAAAAACTGTTTTTT. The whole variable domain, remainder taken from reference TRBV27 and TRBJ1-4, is EAQVTQNPRYLITVTGKKLTVTCSQNMNHEYMSWYRQDPGLGLRQIYYSMNVEVTDKGDVPEGYKVSRKEKRNFPLILESPSPNQTSLYFCASSLSLGGPGANEKLFFGSGTQLSVL.

CDR3 coding DNA: TGTGCCATTAACGGGTCGGCGGAAGAGACCCAGTACTTC. This encodes CAINGSAEETQYF. The J gene is TRBJ2-5, the V gene TRBV6-1; D gene uncertain. This CDR3 spans 13 amino acids. The germline CDR1 and CDR2 sequences are MNHNS and SASEGT. Trimming took off 10 bases at V and 3 bases at J, with 15 bases between the two ends.

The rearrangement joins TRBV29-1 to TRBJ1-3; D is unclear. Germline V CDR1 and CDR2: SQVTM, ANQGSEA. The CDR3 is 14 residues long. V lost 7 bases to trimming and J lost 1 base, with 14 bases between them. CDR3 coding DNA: TGCAGCGCCGATCTCGGGCCGTCTGGAAACACCATATATTTT. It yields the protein CSADLGPSGNTIYF.

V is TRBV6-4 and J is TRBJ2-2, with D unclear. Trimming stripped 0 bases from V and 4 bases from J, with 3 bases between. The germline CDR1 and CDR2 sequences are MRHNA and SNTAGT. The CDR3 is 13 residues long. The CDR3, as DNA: TGTGCCAGCAGTGACTCGCCCACCGGGGAGCTGTTTTTT. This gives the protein CASSDSPTGELFF.

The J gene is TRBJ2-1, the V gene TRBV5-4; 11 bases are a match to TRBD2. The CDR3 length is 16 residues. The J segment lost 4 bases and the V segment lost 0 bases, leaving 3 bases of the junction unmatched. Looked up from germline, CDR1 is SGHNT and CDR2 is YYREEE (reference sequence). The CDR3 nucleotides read TGTGCCAGCAGCTTGGCCAGACTAGCGGGATACAATGAGCAGTTCTTC. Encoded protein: CASSLARLAGYNEQFF. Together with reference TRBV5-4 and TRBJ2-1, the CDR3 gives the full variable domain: ETGVTQSPTHLIKTRGQQVTLRCSSQSGHNTVSWYQQALGQGPQFIFQYYREEENGRGNFPPRFSGLQFPNYSSELNVNALELDDSALYLCASSLARLAGYNEQFFGPGTRLTVL.